A selection of T cell receptor beta chains follows, all from one sample in a study of blood T cell repertoires in COVID-19. Sequencing used immunoSEQ multiplex PCR; TCRdb keeps in-frame clones, though not all of them. Of 150,000 or so clones detected, more than 75% appear once; the ten largest clones hold nearly 15%. Input material: peripheral blood. These receptor sequences come from a human donor with acute or convalescent COVID-19. The donor label of this sample is uncertain. The CDR3 runs from the conserved cysteine through the conserved F or W. The order of the fields is J gene, V gene, CDR3 length, CDR3 protein.

>TRBJ2-5|TRBV7-6|15
CASSLAIGDQETQYF
>TRBJ2-7|TRBV19|14
CASSIVGGNYEQYF
>TRBJ1-5|TRBV30|14
CAWSPTGINQPQHF
>TRBJ2-1|TRBV5-4|15
CASSYRQTSYNEQFF
>TRBJ1-3|TRBV4-3|15
CASSQDYRGRNTIYF
>TRBJ1-2|TRBV4-2|15
CASSQGQSDTYGYTF
>TRBJ2-5|TRBV11-1|11
CASSSGETQYF
>TRBJ1-2|TRBV2|15
CASSSETGGDYGYTF
>TRBJ2-1|TRBV11-3|16
CASSLYGAGGVNEQFF
>TRBJ1-1|TRBV7-9|13
CASIHEGVTEAFF
>TRBJ2-7|TRBV5-1|14
CASSLGTGYGEQYF
>TRBJ1-2|TRBV6-5|14
CASTYDSSGYGYTF
>TRBJ2-3|TRBV5-1|15
CASSLEGTRTDTQYF
>TRBJ2-7|TRBV6-5|15
CASRLRGTEIDEQYF
>TRBJ2-3|TRBV29-1|15
CSVEVTGTGLNTQYF
>TRBJ2-5|TRBV5-1|18
CASTTMAGGRSPQETQYF
>TRBJ1-1|TRBV7-2|14
CASSFQGKNTEAFF
>TRBJ2-1|TRBV7-6|15
CASSLDPAGYNEQFF
>TRBJ2-7|TRBV19|17
CASSNKPPGQTSYEQYF
>TRBJ2-5|TRBV7-3|15
CASSSFPGTGETQYF
>TRBJ1-1|TRBV5-1|14
CASSSLQANTEAFF
>TRBJ1-2|TRBV10-2|14
CASSESSQRGGYTF
>TRBJ1-2|TRBV29-1|11
CSVGVGGSYTF
>TRBJ1-1|TRBV9|16
CASSVGGRGGNTEAFF
>TRBJ1-1|TRBV30|15
CAWSVRQAGRTEAFF
>TRBJ2-2|TRBV29-1|12
CSAKTGSGELFF
>TRBJ2-2|TRBV2|15
CAPVIGRGRFGELFF
>TRBJ2-7|TRBV10-3|12
CAIGFSGGEQYF
>TRBJ1-1|TRBV30|14
CAWSVGTGSTEAFF
>TRBJ1-1|TRBV27|13
CASSLRGYTEAFF
>TRBJ1-1|TRBV5-4|16
CASSTWDRGFNTEAFF
>TRBJ1-1|TRBV5-4|15
CASSWWGAGGTEAFF
>TRBJ1-6|TRBV5-8|12
CASSLVSSPLHF
>TRBJ2-3|TRBV30|11
CAWSGRDTQYF
>TRBJ2-5|TRBV4-2|16
CASSPLGRAGEETQYF
>TRBJ1-6|TRBV5-8|15
CASSPGTGWRSPLHF
>TRBJ2-3|TRBV13|15
CASSRAGTGTDTQYF
>TRBJ1-2|TRBV6-5|12
CASSYGLNGYTF
>TRBJ1-5|TRBV19|15
CASSSGNPIHQPQHF
>TRBJ2-3|TRBV4-1|18
CASSQGNWAGGPSDTQYF